The present T cell receptor beta chain was sequenced within a study of T cell repertoires in cytomegalovirus infection. Study overall: From public TCR beta signatures came an indication of both CMV infection and matching HLA type.

TCRdb re-derived calls from the reads in MiXCR, one entry per CDR3 protein. The repertoire includes 200,000 to 300,000 distinct CDR3 sequences, about 13% of them detected once, and 8.8% sits in the top ten. Worth noting for this clonotype: Its antigen is as yet unknown.

Findings and limits, study-wide: The response measured ex vivo was dominated by TCR beta clonotypes (HLA-C-restricted and CMV-specific).

The clonotype originates from a human donor in good health (CMV status not recorded). Some clones in this sample may be carry-over from other donors' samples. Sequencing was carried out using PBMCs.

The CDR3 DNA is TGTGCCAGCAGCGTAAGACAGGGGGCTTCCTCTCACTCCTACGAGCAGTACTTC. As protein: CASSVRQGASSHSYEQYF. This chain links TRBV6-6 with TRBJ2-7, with 10 nucleotides matching TRBD1. The germline gives CDR1 MNHNY, CDR2 SVGAGI (reference sequence). J lost 0 bases, V lost 6 bases, and 14 bases had no gene match. The CDR3 is made up of 18 amino acids.